The present T cell receptor beta chain was sequenced within a study of shared clonotypes between healthy human individuals. Regarding the study as a whole: Naive subsets generally exceeded memory subsets in estimated richness. An effect of sequencing depth on clonotype sharing among donors was expected. Sorted-subset sequencing was shown by rarefaction to be incomplete despite large depth.

The genomic DNA of each subset was split evenly across several immunoSEQ plates. TCRdb's table, derived via immunoSEQ multiplex PCR, lists solely in-frame clones and lacks some. The sample lists over a million clones; approximately 97% were seen once. This clone is a singleton in its sample. The antigen remains unidentified. This CDR3 region has 17 residues. Germline CDR1 SGHDT, CDR2 YYEEEE. The receptor was isolated from a man aged 30 to 45 in good health. The V gene is TRBV5-6, the J gene TRBJ2-5, with 14 bases identical to TRBD2. The J call may be wrong; the DNA end is better matched by TRBJ2-7. Sample: naive CD4+ T cells sorted from blood. The subset here: CD45RA+ positively selected. CDR3 region: CASSLGTSGRWLYEQYF. CDR3 nucleotides: TGTGCCAGCAGCTTAGGGACTAGCGGGAGATGGCTTTACGAGCAGTACTTC.